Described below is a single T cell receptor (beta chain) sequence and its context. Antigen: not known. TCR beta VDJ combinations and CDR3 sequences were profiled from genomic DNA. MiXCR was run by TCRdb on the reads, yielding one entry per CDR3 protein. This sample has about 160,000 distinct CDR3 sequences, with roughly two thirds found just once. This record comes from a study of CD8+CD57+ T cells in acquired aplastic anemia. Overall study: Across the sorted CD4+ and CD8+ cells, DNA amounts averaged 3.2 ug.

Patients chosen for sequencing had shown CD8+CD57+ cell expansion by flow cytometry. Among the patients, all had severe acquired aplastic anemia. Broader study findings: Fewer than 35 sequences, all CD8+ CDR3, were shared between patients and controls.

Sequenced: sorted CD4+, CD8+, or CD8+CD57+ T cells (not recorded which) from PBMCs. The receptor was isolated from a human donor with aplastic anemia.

The CDR3 DNA follows: TGTGCCATCAGTGAGGCCCGACAGGCCCCTAATGAAAAACTGTTTTTT. As protein: CAISEARQAPNEKLFF. The chain uses TRBV10-3 and TRBJ1-4; weak D call: TRBD1 (6 bases). The CDR3 is made up of 16 amino acids. V shed 2 bases and J shed 3 bases, with 13 bases lying between them. Germline V CDR1 and CDR2: ENHRY, SYGVKD.